One and the same sample provided the 5 T cell receptor beta chains below, sequenced in a study of metastatic and nonmetastatic thyroid tumors. Via MiXCR, TCRdb re-called the PCR reads. The sample yields 50,000 or so clones, roughly a sixth seen once. Prior to thyroid surgery, none of the patients had received any treatment. The sample comprised blood. The receptors were gathered from a female donor with papillary thyroid cancer or a benign thyroid nodule (not recorded which). Some clones in this sample may be carry-over from other donors' samples.

This clone was detected many times. This chain connects TRBV14 to TRBJ2-3; D gene unclear. CDR1 is SGHDN, CDR2 FVKESK, per germline. The V gene lost 5 bases and the J gene lost 5 bases, with 11 bases spanning the gap. The CDR3 is 13 residues long. This CDR3 reads CASSNQVGDTQYF. The CDR3 DNA reads TGTGCCAGCAGCAACCAGGTCGGAGATACGCAGTATTTT.

This clone showed up many times. This chain uses TRBV5-1 with TRBJ2-7, with 8 nucleotides matching TRBD2. The CDR3 runs to 14 residues. CDR1 SGHRS and CDR2 YFSETQ come from the germline V gene. Losses at the gene ends were 0 bases for V and 4 bases for J; bases not matched to a gene: 3. Here the CDR3 reads CASSLEASGYEQYF. CDR3 DNA sequence: TGCGCCAGCAGCTTGGAAGCTAGCGGGTACGAGCAGTACTTC.

The chain carries TRBV6-1 and TRBJ2-7; D is undetermined. This CDR3 comprises 16 residues. The ends were cut back, 5 bases at V and 3 bases at J, with 20 bases in the middle. Germline lookup yields CDR1 MNHNS and CDR2 SASEGT. The CDR3 DNA reads as TGTGCCAGCAGTAGCACACACGCATTCAAAAACTACGAGCAGTACTTC. Its translation: CASSSTHAFKNYEQYF.

This clone was seen ten or more times. V and J are TRBV27 and TRBJ2-5; 7 bases fit TRBD1. Germline V gives CDR1 MNHEY, CDR2 SMNVEV (reference sequence). CDR3 length equals 15 residues. Trimming cost V 5 bases and J 4 bases; bases outside gene matches: 10. The CDR3 is CASSRKQGSRETQYF. In DNA, the CDR3 is TGTGCCAGCAGTAGAAAACAGGGGTCTCGAGAGACCCAGTACTTC.

This clone was seen many times. At the DNA level, this CDR3 is encoded by other sequences in the same sample as well. J is TRBJ1-1 and V is TRBV28; 9 bases map to TRBD1. Germline CDR1 is MDHEN and CDR2 is SYDVKM. V shed 6 bases and J 12 bases; nucleotides not matched to a gene: 11. The CDR3 runs to 13 residues. DNA of the CDR3: TGTGCCAGCAGCCCCCGGACAGACAGGGGGTCTTTCTTT. Its protein product is CASSPRTDRGSFF. The variable domain in full, with the rest retrieved from reference TRBV28 and TRBJ1-1, is DVKVTQSSRYLVKRTGEKVFLECVQDMDHENMFWYRQDPGLGLRLIYFSYDVKMKEKGDIPEGYSVSREKKERFSLILESASTNQTSMYLCASSPRTDRGSFFGQGTRLTVV.